A selection of T cell receptor beta chains follows, all from one sample in a study of T cells after posttransplantation cyclophosphamide. Clones were read by immunoSEQ multiplex PCR, and TCRdb kept only the in-frame ones, dropping some. The repertoire holds around 9,900 clones, with 89% as singletons. The sequencing sample was made of memory CD4+ T cells sorted from PBMCs. Receptors were obtained from a woman aged 60-75 years in good health, CMV-negative, and a related stem cell transplant donor. Both conserved end residues are part of each CDR3. A D gene is named only where the DNA matches it firmly.

TRBD1 | TRBV6-1 | CASSDLGQSVSPLHF
NA | TRBV5-6 | CASSFGGLDTGELFF
TRBD2 | TRBV9 | CASSVGSAGANTGELFF
NA | TRBV10-3 | CAISGGANTGELFF
TRBD1 | TRBV27 | CASRPGQVSYEQYF
TRBD2 | TRBV6-6 | CASSPGPGLARYEQYF
NA | TRBV6-1 | CASAVLVNTGELFF
TRBD2 | TRBV10-3 | CATTPAGGINEQFF
NA | TRBV7-6 | CASSPHYNEQFF
TRBD2 | TRBV9 | CASSPTSGTVEQYF
NA | TRBV5-1 | CASSPGHGRGWPEAFF
NA | TRBV7-2 | CASSRRQIGNTIYF
NA | TRBV4-2 | CASSQELAPRTDTQYF
NA | TRBV18 | CASSLTRGRGDTEAFF
NA | TRBV30 | CAWRESGNTIYF